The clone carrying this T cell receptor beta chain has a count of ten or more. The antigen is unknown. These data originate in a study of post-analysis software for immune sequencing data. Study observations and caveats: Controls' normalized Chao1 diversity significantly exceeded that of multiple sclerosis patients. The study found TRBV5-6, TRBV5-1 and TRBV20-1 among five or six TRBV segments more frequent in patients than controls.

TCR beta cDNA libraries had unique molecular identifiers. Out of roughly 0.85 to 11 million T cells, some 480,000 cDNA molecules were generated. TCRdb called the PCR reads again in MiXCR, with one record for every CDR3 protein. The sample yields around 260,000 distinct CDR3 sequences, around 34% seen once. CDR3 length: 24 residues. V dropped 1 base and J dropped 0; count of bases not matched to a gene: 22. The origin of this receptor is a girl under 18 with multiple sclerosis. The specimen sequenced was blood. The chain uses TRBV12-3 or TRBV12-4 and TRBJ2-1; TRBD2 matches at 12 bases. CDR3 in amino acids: CASSLEGQGPGLAGGLSSYNEQFF. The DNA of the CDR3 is TGTGCCAGCAGTTTAGAGGGACAGGGGCCGGGGCTAGCGGGAGGGTTGAGCTCCTACAATGAGCAGTTCTTC.